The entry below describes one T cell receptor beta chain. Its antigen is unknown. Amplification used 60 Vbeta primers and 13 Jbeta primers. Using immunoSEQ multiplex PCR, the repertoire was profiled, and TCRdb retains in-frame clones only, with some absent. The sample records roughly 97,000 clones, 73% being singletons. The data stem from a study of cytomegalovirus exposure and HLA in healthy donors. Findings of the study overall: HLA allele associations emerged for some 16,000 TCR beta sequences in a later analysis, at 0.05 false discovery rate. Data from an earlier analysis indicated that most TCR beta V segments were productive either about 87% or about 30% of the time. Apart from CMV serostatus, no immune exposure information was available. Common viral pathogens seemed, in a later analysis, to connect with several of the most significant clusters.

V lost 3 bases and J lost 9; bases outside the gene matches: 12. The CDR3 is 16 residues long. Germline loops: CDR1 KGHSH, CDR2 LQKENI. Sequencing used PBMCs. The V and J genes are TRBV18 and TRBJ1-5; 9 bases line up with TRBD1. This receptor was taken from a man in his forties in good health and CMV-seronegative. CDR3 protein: CASSPFGTGPLGPQHF. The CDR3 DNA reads TGTGCCAGCTCACCGTTCGGGACAGGGCCCCTCGGGCCCCAGCATTTT.